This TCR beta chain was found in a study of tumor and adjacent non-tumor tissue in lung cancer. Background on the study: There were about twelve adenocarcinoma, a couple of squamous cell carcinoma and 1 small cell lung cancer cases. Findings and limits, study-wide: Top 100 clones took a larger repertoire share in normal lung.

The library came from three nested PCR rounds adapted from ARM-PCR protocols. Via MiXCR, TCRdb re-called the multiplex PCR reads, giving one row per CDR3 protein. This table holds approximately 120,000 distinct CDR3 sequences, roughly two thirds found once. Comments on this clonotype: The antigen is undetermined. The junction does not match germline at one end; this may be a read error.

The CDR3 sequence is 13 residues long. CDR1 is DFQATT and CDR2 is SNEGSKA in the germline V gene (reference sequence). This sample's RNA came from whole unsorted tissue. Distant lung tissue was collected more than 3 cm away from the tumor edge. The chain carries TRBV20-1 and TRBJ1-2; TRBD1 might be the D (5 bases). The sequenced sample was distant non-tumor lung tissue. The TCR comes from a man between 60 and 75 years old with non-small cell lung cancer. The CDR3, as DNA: TGCGGTGCTAGAGTTCCTGGGGGCTATGGCTACACCTTC. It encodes CGARVPGGYGYTF.